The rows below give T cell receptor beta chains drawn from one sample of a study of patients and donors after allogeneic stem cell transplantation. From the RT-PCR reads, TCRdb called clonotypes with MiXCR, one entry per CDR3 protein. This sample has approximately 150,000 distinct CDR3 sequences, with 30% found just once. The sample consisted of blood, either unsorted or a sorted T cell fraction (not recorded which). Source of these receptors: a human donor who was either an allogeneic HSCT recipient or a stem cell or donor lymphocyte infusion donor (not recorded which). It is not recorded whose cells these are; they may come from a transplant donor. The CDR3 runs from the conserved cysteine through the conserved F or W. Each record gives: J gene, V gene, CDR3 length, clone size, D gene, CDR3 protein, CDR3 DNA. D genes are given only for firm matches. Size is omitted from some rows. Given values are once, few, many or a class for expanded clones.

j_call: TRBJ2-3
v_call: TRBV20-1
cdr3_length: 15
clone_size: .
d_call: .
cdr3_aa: CSARDWQGSTDTQYF
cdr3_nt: TGCAGTGCTAGAGATTGGCAGGGGAGCACAGATACGCAGTATTTT

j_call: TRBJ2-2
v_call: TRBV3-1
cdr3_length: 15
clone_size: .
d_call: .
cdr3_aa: CASRIPEANTGELFF
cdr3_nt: TGTGCCAGCAGAATACCGGAGGCGAACACCGGGGAGCTGTTTTTT

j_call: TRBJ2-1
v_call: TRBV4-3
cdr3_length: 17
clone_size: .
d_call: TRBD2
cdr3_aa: CASSQDPPGTSNNEQFF
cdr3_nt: TGCGCCAGCAGCCAAGATCCGCCCGGGACTAGCAACAATGAGCAGTTCTTC

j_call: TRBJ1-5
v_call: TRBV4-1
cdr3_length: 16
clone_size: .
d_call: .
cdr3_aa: CASSQDNGSGNQPQHF
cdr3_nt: TGCGCCAGCAGCCAAGATAACGGCAGTGGAAATCAGCCCCAGCATTTT

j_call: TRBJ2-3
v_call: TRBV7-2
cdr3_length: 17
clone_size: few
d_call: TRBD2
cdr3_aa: CASSFRGRATTTDTQYF
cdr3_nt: TGTGCCAGCAGCTTTCGCGGGAGGGCCACCACCACAGATACGCAGTATTTT

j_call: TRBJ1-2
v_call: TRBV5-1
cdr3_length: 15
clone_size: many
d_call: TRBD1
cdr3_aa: CASSSRTGSPDGYTF
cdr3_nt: TGCGCCAGCAGCTCGAGGACAGGGAGCCCGGATGGCTACACCTTC

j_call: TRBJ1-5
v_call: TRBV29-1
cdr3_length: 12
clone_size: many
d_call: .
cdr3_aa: CSVLREGEPQHF
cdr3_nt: TGCAGCGTCCTTCGAGAAGGAGAGCCCCAGCATTTT

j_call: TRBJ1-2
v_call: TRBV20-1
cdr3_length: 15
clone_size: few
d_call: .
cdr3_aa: CSARVRTGTLYGYTF
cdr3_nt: TGCAGTGCTAGAGTTAGAACAGGGACTCTCTATGGCTACACCTTC

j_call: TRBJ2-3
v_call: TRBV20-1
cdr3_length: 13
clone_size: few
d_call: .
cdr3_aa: CSAPILATDTQYF
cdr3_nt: TGCAGTGCCCCAATCCTAGCAACAGATACGCAGTATTTT

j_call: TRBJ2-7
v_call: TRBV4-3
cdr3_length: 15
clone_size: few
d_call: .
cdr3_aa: CASSQAVTRDYEQYF
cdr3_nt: TGCGCCAGCAGCCAAGCAGTGACACGGGACTACGAGCAGTACTTC

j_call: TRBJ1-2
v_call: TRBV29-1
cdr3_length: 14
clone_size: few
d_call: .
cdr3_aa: CSAQGGTKGYGYTF
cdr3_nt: TGCAGCGCTCAAGGCGGCACCAAGGGGTATGGCTACACCTTC

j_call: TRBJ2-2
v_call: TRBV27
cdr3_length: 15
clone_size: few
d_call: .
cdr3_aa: CASSFLTLGAGELFF
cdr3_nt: TGTGCCAGCAGTTTTCTAACCCTAGGAGCCGGGGAGCTGTTTTTT

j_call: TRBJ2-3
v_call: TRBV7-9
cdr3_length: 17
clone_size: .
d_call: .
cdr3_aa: CASSSPRDWSFTDTQYF
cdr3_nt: TGTGCCAGCAGCTCCCCCAGGGACTGGAGTTTCACAGATACGCAGTATTTT